Listed below are T cell receptor beta chains from one sample, sequenced in a study of OX40 agonist ivuxolimab in advanced cancers. Profiled with immunoSEQ multiplex PCR; TCRdb holds only in-frame clones, not every one. The sample holds 45,000 to 65,000 clones; 80% to 90% are singletons and the top ten take around 6.7%. This specimen was CD4+ or CD8+ T cells sorted from blood, taken in a trial of the OX40 agonist ivuxolimab. These receptors were obtained from an adult with an advanced solid tumor such as melanoma, head and neck, liver or kidney cancer. CDR3s include the opening cysteine and the closing phenylalanine or tryptophan. Fields, in order: CDR3 DNA, CDR3 protein, J gene, V gene, clone size, D gene. D genes are given only for firm matches. Clone size, where shown, is once, few, many, or a class for clones that have expanded.

CDR3nt: TGTGCCAGCAGCCCCGCAGGGGGCAATTCACCCCTCCACTTT
CDR3aa: CASSPAGGNSPLHF
j_gene: TRBJ1-6
v_gene: TRBV5-4
abundance: few
d_gene: TRBD1

CDR3nt: TGTGCCAGCAGCTTTGGACAGGGAGGGCAGCCCCAGCATTTT
CDR3aa: CASSFGQGGQPQHF
j_gene: TRBJ1-5
v_gene: TRBV5-4
abundance: NA
d_gene: TRBD1

CDR3nt: TGTGCCAGTAGTATCATACATGGCAGCCCTGACGAGCAGTACTTC
CDR3aa: CASSIIHGSPDEQYF
j_gene: TRBJ2-7
v_gene: TRBV19
abundance: NA
d_gene: NA

CDR3nt: TGTGCCAGCAGTTTATCCCCCAGGGCAGAGACCCAGTACTTC
CDR3aa: CASSLSPRAETQYF
j_gene: TRBJ2-5
v_gene: TRBV28
abundance: NA
d_gene: NA

CDR3nt: TGTGCCAGCAGCTTGGACGTAACTGAAGCTTTCTTT
CDR3aa: CASSLDVTEAFF
j_gene: TRBJ1-1
v_gene: TRBV5-6
abundance: once
d_gene: NA

CDR3nt: TGTGCCAGCAGTGAAAGATCGAGCTCCTACAATGAGCAGTTCTTC
CDR3aa: CASSERSSSYNEQFF
j_gene: TRBJ2-1
v_gene: TRBV6-1
abundance: NA
d_gene: NA

CDR3nt: TGTGCCTGGGGGATGGACAGTCTAACCGATGAGCAGTTCTTC
CDR3aa: CAWGMDSLTDEQFF
j_gene: TRBJ2-1
v_gene: TRBV30
abundance: NA
d_gene: NA

CDR3nt: TGTGCCAGCAGCTTTAGGGATACCACCATATATTTT
CDR3aa: CASSFRDTTIYF
j_gene: TRBJ1-3
v_gene: TRBV7-9
abundance: NA
d_gene: NA

CDR3nt: TGTGCCAGCAGCCTGGGACTAGCGGGGGGGGCTGATACGCAGTATTTT
CDR3aa: CASSLGLAGGADTQYF
j_gene: TRBJ2-3
v_gene: TRBV5-4
abundance: NA
d_gene: TRBD2

CDR3nt: TGTGCCAGCAGCACGACTAGCGGGGGCCAAGAGACCCAGTACTTC
CDR3aa: CASSTTSGGQETQYF
j_gene: TRBJ2-5
v_gene: TRBV7-2
abundance: NA
d_gene: TRBD2

CDR3nt: TGTGCCAGCAGTTTATTTGCAGTGTATGGCTACACCTTC
CDR3aa: CASSLFAVYGYTF
j_gene: TRBJ1-2
v_gene: TRBV28
abundance: NA
d_gene: NA

CDR3nt: TGCGCCAGCAGCCAAGCACCGACTCAGAGGAATGAAAAACTGTTTTTT
CDR3aa: CASSQAPTQRNEKLFF
j_gene: TRBJ1-4
v_gene: TRBV5-1
abundance: NA
d_gene: NA

CDR3nt: TGCGCCAGCAGCGAAGGGGGCACGGGGACTGAAGCTTTCTTT
CDR3aa: CASSEGGTGTEAFF
j_gene: TRBJ1-1
v_gene: TRBV5-1
abundance: once
d_gene: TRBD1

CDR3nt: TGTGCCAGCAGGAGACAGGAGGGCACCTATGGCTACACCTTC
CDR3aa: CASRRQEGTYGYTF
j_gene: TRBJ1-2
v_gene: TRBV7-8
abundance: NA
d_gene: NA

CDR3nt: TGTGCCAGCAGTTTCCAGGGGGGAATAAGATCCCAAGAGACCCAGTACTTC
CDR3aa: CASSFQGGIRSQETQYF
j_gene: TRBJ2-5
v_gene: TRBV27
abundance: NA
d_gene: NA

CDR3nt: TGTGCCAGCAGCGTCCCAGGGACAGGGAATACGGCTTTCTTT
CDR3aa: CASSVPGTGNTAFF
j_gene: TRBJ1-1
v_gene: TRBV9
abundance: few
d_gene: TRBD1

CDR3nt: TGTGCTAGTAGATCAGTTAGAATAGCGGACACTGAAGCTTTCTTT
CDR3aa: CASRSVRIADTEAFF
j_gene: TRBJ1-1
v_gene: TRBV12-5
abundance: NA
d_gene: NA

CDR3nt: TGTGCCAGCAGCCCTTGGGACAGTGGCTACACCTTC
CDR3aa: CASSPWDSGYTF
j_gene: TRBJ1-2
v_gene: TRBV7-6
abundance: NA
d_gene: TRBD1

CDR3nt: TGTGCCAGCAGCCTCAGTATAATCTCTGGGGCCAACGTCCTGACTTTC
CDR3aa: CASSLSIISGANVLTF
j_gene: TRBJ2-6
v_gene: TRBV7-6
abundance: NA
d_gene: NA

CDR3nt: TGTGCCAGCAGCGAAAGACAGGGGGCGATGGGAGAGCAGTACTTC
CDR3aa: CASSERQGAMGEQYF
j_gene: TRBJ2-7
v_gene: TRBV5-4
abundance: NA
d_gene: TRBD1

CDR3nt: TGTGCCAGCGGGACAGGGGAAGGGCAGTATTTT
CDR3aa: CASGTGEGQYF
j_gene: TRBJ2-3
v_gene: TRBV6-6
abundance: NA
d_gene: TRBD1

CDR3nt: TGTGCCAGCAGCTTAGATATGGGACGGAGGGGAACCGGGGAGCTGTTTTTT
CDR3aa: CASSLDMGRRGTGELFF
j_gene: TRBJ2-2
v_gene: TRBV11-2
abundance: NA
d_gene: NA

CDR3nt: TGTGCCAGCAGCTTGGCCGGGATGAACAGGGGAGGGCAGCCCCAGCATTTT
CDR3aa: CASSLAGMNRGGQPQHF
j_gene: TRBJ1-5
v_gene: TRBV5-6
abundance: NA
d_gene: TRBD1

CDR3nt: TGTGCCAGCAGCCAGTACGTCATTCAGTACTTC
CDR3aa: CASSQYVIQYF
j_gene: TRBJ2-4
v_gene: TRBV11-2
abundance: NA
d_gene: NA

CDR3nt: TGTGCCAGCAGTGGATCGGGGGCTCGAAGCAATCAGCCCCAGCATTTT
CDR3aa: CASSGSGARSNQPQHF
j_gene: TRBJ1-5
v_gene: TRBV6-1
abundance: NA
d_gene: NA

CDR3nt: TGTGCCAGCAGTTACTCAAGTTCAGGGTATGAGCCCCAGCATTTT
CDR3aa: CASSYSSSGYEPQHF
j_gene: TRBJ1-5
v_gene: TRBV6-6
abundance: NA
d_gene: NA

CDR3nt: TGTGCCAGCAGACTCGAGGTCCCCGAAAAACTGTTTTTT
CDR3aa: CASRLEVPEKLFF
j_gene: TRBJ1-4
v_gene: TRBV6-6
abundance: NA
d_gene: NA

CDR3nt: TGTGCCAGTAGTATAGATACCCGGGACAGGGGGGATCAGCCCCAGCATTTT
CDR3aa: CASSIDTRDRGDQPQHF
j_gene: TRBJ1-5
v_gene: TRBV19
abundance: few
d_gene: TRBD1

CDR3nt: TGTGCCAGCAGCGATGGGACAAGGAACACTGAAGCTTTCTTT
CDR3aa: CASSDGTRNTEAFF
j_gene: TRBJ1-1
v_gene: TRBV9
abundance: NA
d_gene: NA

CDR3nt: TGTGCCATCAGTGATGACGGCCAGGGAGACTATGGCTACACCTTC
CDR3aa: CAISDDGQGDYGYTF
j_gene: TRBJ1-2
v_gene: TRBV10-3
abundance: NA
d_gene: NA

CDR3nt: TGTGCCAGCAGTTTATATTCCGACACTGAAGCTTTCTTT
CDR3aa: CASSLYSDTEAFF
j_gene: TRBJ1-1
v_gene: TRBV6-5
abundance: NA
d_gene: NA

CDR3nt: TGTGCCAGCAGCGTACGGGGGCAAGATTCACCCCTCCACTTT
CDR3aa: CASSVRGQDSPLHF
j_gene: TRBJ1-6
v_gene: TRBV9
abundance: NA
d_gene: NA

CDR3nt: TGTGCCAGCCAAACAGGACCTAATCAGCCCCAGCATTTT
CDR3aa: CASQTGPNQPQHF
j_gene: TRBJ1-5
v_gene: TRBV6-5
abundance: NA
d_gene: NA

CDR3nt: TGTGCCATCACTAAAGGACTACAAGAGACCCAGTACTTC
CDR3aa: CAITKGLQETQYF
j_gene: TRBJ2-5
v_gene: TRBV10-3
abundance: NA
d_gene: NA

CDR3nt: TGTGCCAGCAGGGCAAACTTGCTTAACTATGGCTACACCTTC
CDR3aa: CASRANLLNYGYTF
j_gene: TRBJ1-2
v_gene: TRBV27
abundance: few
d_gene: NA

CDR3nt: TGTGCCAGCAGCTTACTCTTTGGAAACACCATATATTTT
CDR3aa: CASSLLFGNTIYF
j_gene: TRBJ1-3
v_gene: TRBV7-6
abundance: NA
d_gene: NA

CDR3nt: TGTGCCAGCAGCAAAGGGGGACTAGGTGGGGAGCGAGGCGCAGATACGCAGTATTTT
CDR3aa: CASSKGGLGGERGADTQYF
j_gene: TRBJ2-3
v_gene: TRBV21-1
abundance: NA
d_gene: NA

CDR3nt: TGTGCCATCAGGCCGGGACAGGGGGCCACAGATACGCAGTATTTT
CDR3aa: CAIRPGQGATDTQYF
j_gene: TRBJ2-3
v_gene: TRBV10-3
abundance: NA
d_gene: TRBD1

CDR3nt: TGCGCCAGCAGCCCGTCGGGACCTGAAGCTTTCTTT
CDR3aa: CASSPSGPEAFF
j_gene: TRBJ1-1
v_gene: TRBV5-1
abundance: NA
d_gene: NA

CDR3nt: TGTGCCAGCAGGCGTACAGGGGTCTCCTACAATGAGCAGTTCTTC
CDR3aa: CASRRTGVSYNEQFF
j_gene: TRBJ2-1
v_gene: TRBV14
abundance: NA
d_gene: TRBD1

CDR3nt: TGTGCCAGTGCTATGACGGGCGCAGGAAACACCATATATTTT
CDR3aa: CASAMTGAGNTIYF
j_gene: TRBJ1-3
v_gene: TRBV6-1
abundance: NA
d_gene: NA

CDR3nt: TGTGCCAGCAGTTCGGGCGGGATCCCCTACTATGGCTACACCTTC
CDR3aa: CASSSGGIPYYGYTF
j_gene: TRBJ1-2
v_gene: TRBV6-5
abundance: NA
d_gene: NA

CDR3nt: TGCGCCAGCAGCACGGCGAGGGCGATTAATGAAAAACTGTTTTTT
CDR3aa: CASSTARAINEKLFF
j_gene: TRBJ1-4
v_gene: TRBV5-1
abundance: NA
d_gene: NA

CDR3nt: TGTGCCAGCTCGCTCTGGGACAGGGGTGAGACCCAGTACTTC
CDR3aa: CASSLWDRGETQYF
j_gene: TRBJ2-5
v_gene: TRBV18
abundance: NA
d_gene: TRBD1

CDR3nt: TGTGCCTCAAGTAGGGGACAGTTGGGCGAGCAGTACTTC
CDR3aa: CASSRGQLGEQYF
j_gene: TRBJ2-7
v_gene: TRBV7-9
abundance: NA
d_gene: TRBD1

CDR3nt: TGTGCCAGCAGCCATCAGACTAGCGGGGGCTCTGGGGCCAACGTCCTGACTTTC
CDR3aa: CASSHQTSGGSGANVLTF
j_gene: TRBJ2-6
v_gene: TRBV7-9
abundance: once
d_gene: TRBD2

CDR3nt: TGCAGCGGGAGCGGGGGCCCGCCAGACGAGCAGTTCTTC
CDR3aa: CSGSGGPPDEQFF
j_gene: TRBJ2-1
v_gene: TRBV29-1
abundance: NA
d_gene: TRBD2

CDR3nt: TGTGCCAGCAGCTTCAGAGGACAGTCCACGGGGGGTACTGAAGCTTTCTTT
CDR3aa: CASSFRGQSTGGTEAFF
j_gene: TRBJ1-1
v_gene: TRBV5-8
abundance: NA
d_gene: NA

CDR3nt: TGCGCCAGCAGCTTGGATCTAGCGGGGGTGCAACACTCCTACGAGCAGTACTTC
CDR3aa: CASSLDLAGVQHSYEQYF
j_gene: TRBJ2-7
v_gene: TRBV5-1
abundance: NA
d_gene: TRBD2

CDR3nt: TGTGCCAGCAGCACTCTGGGGGGGCAGGGCTATGGCTACACCTTC
CDR3aa: CASSTLGGQGYGYTF
j_gene: TRBJ1-2
v_gene: TRBV6-1
abundance: NA
d_gene: NA

CDR3nt: TGTGCCAGCAGCTTAGACGCCTGGGCAGGAAATTATCAGCCCCAGCATTTT
CDR3aa: CASSLDAWAGNYQPQHF
j_gene: TRBJ1-5
v_gene: TRBV7-2
abundance: once
d_gene: NA

CDR3nt: TGTGCTAGTACAGGGTCTAATAATTCACCCCTCCACTTT
CDR3aa: CASTGSNNSPLHF
j_gene: TRBJ1-6
v_gene: TRBV12-5
abundance: NA
d_gene: NA

CDR3nt: TGTGCCAGCAGCGGATTACCCTCGCAGGGCTCCTACGAGCAGTACTTC
CDR3aa: CASSGLPSQGSYEQYF
j_gene: TRBJ2-7
v_gene: TRBV7-8
abundance: NA
d_gene: NA

CDR3nt: TGTGCCAGCAGCTTAGGCGGGACGGAGAACACTGAAGCTTTCTTT
CDR3aa: CASSLGGTENTEAFF
j_gene: TRBJ1-1
v_gene: TRBV6-1
abundance: NA
d_gene: NA

CDR3nt: TGCGCCAGCAGACAAAATAGGGACAGGAATAATTCACCCCTCCACTTT
CDR3aa: CASRQNRDRNNSPLHF
j_gene: TRBJ1-6
v_gene: TRBV5-1
abundance: NA
d_gene: TRBD1

CDR3nt: TGTGCCAGCACCTCGGGACAGGACACTAGCAATCAGCCCCAGCATTTT
CDR3aa: CASTSGQDTSNQPQHF
j_gene: TRBJ1-5
v_gene: TRBV28
abundance: once
d_gene: TRBD1

CDR3nt: TGTGCCAGCAGAATGGACTCAATAGATGGCTACACCTTC
CDR3aa: CASRMDSIDGYTF
j_gene: TRBJ1-2
v_gene: TRBV6-5
abundance: NA
d_gene: NA

CDR3nt: TGCGCCAGCAGCCAGAGGGGAGGGGGGGGTAGCACAGATACGCAGTATTTT
CDR3aa: CASSQRGGGGSTDTQYF
j_gene: TRBJ2-3
v_gene: TRBV4-1
abundance: NA
d_gene: NA

CDR3nt: TGTGCCACCGGTCCTGAAGGGGGCTACACCTTC
CDR3aa: CATGPEGGYTF
j_gene: TRBJ1-2
v_gene: TRBV28
abundance: NA
d_gene: NA